A selection of T cell receptor beta chains follows, all from one sample in a study of CD8 T cell repertoires and HIV-1 epitope variants. These receptors have no known antigen. Measured with immunoSEQ multiplex PCR; TCRdb has only the in-frame clones, and not every one. The profile shows 5,500 or so clones, 50% to 70% of them singletons. Source material: cultured CD8+ T cells derived from PBMCs. The receptors were sampled from a male donor with HIV. The CDR3 runs from the conserved cysteine through the conserved F or W. The order of the fields is V gene, J gene, CDR3 length, clone size, D gene, CDR3 DNA, CDR3 protein. D genes are given only for firm matches. Clone size is not always given. Where it is, it says once, few, many or a class for expanded clones.

V gene: TRBV27
J gene: TRBJ1-5
CDR3 length: 16
clone size: -
D gene: -
CDR3 DNA: TGTGCCAGCAGTTTATCAAGGACAGACAGTTATCAGCCCCAGCATTTT
CDR3 protein: CASSLSRTDSYQPQHF

V gene: TRBV19
J gene: TRBJ2-4
CDR3 length: 17
clone size: -
D gene: TRBD1
CDR3 DNA: TGTGCCAGTAGTAGTCCATCGGGACAGGGGGCTTATGGCATTCAGTACTTC
CDR3 protein: CASSSPSGQGAYGIQYF

V gene: TRBV19
J gene: TRBJ2-1
CDR3 length: 17
clone size: -
D gene: TRBD2
CDR3 DNA: TGTGCCAGTAGTATGGGGTGGAAGCGGGAGGGCCGTAATGAGCAGTTCTTC
CDR3 protein: CASSMGWKREGRNEQFF

V gene: TRBV7-6
J gene: TRBJ1-5
CDR3 length: 17
clone size: few
D gene: TRBD1
CDR3 DNA: TGTGCCAGCAGCTTAGAAGGTGCAGGGGGCTCTGATCAGCCCCAGCATTTT
CDR3 protein: CASSLEGAGGSDQPQHF

V gene: TRBV28
J gene: TRBJ2-5
CDR3 length: 16
clone size: -
D gene: -
CDR3 DNA: TGTGCCAGCAGTTTAGGCAGGGTGATAATAGGGGAGACCCAGTACTTC
CDR3 protein: CASSLGRVIIGETQYF

V gene: TRBV29-1
J gene: TRBJ2-7
CDR3 length: 13
clone size: -
D gene: -
CDR3 DNA: TGCAGCGTTGAGCTCGACAGGTCCTACGAGCAGTACTTC
CDR3 protein: CSVELDRSYEQYF

V gene: TRBV4-1
J gene: TRBJ2-3
CDR3 length: 13
clone size: -
D gene: -
CDR3 DNA: TGCGCCAGCAGCCCTGGGGTTGCAGATACGCAGTATTTT
CDR3 protein: CASSPGVADTQYF

V gene: TRBV13
J gene: TRBJ1-5
CDR3 length: 18
clone size: -
D gene: TRBD1
CDR3 DNA: TGTGCCAGCAGCTTAGGCCTCGGTGAGGGACAGGCTGATCAGCCCCAGCATTTT
CDR3 protein: CASSLGLGEGQADQPQHF

V gene: TRBV4-1
J gene: TRBJ2-4
CDR3 length: 13
clone size: -
D gene: -
CDR3 DNA: TGCGCCAGCAGCCAAGGGGTGTCGGACATTCAGTACTTC
CDR3 protein: CASSQGVSDIQYF

V gene: TRBV10-3
J gene: TRBJ1-5
CDR3 length: 14
clone size: few
D gene: -
CDR3 DNA: TGTGCCATCAGTGATCGGGGTGGCAATCAGCCCCAGCATTTT
CDR3 protein: CAISDRGGNQPQHF

V gene: TRBV6-5
J gene: TRBJ1-5
CDR3 length: 14
clone size: -
D gene: -
CDR3 DNA: TGTGCCAGCAGTTACACCGTAACTGATCAGCCCCAGCATTTT
CDR3 protein: CASSYTVTDQPQHF

V gene: TRBV30
J gene: TRBJ1-1
CDR3 length: 15
clone size: -
D gene: -
CDR3 DNA: TGTGCCTGGAGTGCCTTGACAGGAATGAACACTGAAGCTTTCTTT
CDR3 protein: CAWSALTGMNTEAFF

V gene: TRBV7-6
J gene: TRBJ1-1
CDR3 length: 13
clone size: few
D gene: -
CDR3 DNA: TGTGCCAGCTCCCGAGAGGGGAACACTGAAGCTTTCTTT
CDR3 protein: CASSREGNTEAFF